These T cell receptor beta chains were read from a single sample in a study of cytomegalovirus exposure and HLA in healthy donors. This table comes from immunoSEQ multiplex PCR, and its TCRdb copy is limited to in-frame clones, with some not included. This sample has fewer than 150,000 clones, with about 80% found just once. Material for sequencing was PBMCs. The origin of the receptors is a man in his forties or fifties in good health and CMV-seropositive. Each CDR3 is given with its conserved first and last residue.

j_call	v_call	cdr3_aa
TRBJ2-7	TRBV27	CASSSRGREQYF
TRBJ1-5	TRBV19	CASSITGQPQHF
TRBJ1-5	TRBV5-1	CASSALPAGDQPQHF
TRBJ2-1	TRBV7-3	CASSWDRDNEQFF
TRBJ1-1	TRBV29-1	CSVLRTGNTEAFF
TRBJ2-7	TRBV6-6	CASRGRGSVDEQYF
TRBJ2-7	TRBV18	CASSPRDYTSEQYF
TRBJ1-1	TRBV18	CASSPPGRGNTEAFF
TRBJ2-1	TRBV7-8	CASSLASRSYYYNEQFF
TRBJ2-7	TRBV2	CASSARLQGFAYEQYF